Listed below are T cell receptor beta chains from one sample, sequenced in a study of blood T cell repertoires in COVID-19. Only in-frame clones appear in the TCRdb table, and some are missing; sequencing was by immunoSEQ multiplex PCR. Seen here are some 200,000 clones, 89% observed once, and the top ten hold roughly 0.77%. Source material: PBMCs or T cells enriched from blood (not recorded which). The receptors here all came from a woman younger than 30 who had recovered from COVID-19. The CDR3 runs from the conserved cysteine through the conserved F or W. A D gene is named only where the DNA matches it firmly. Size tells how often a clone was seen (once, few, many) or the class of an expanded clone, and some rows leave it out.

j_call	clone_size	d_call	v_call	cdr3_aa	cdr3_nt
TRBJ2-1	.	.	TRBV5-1	CASSFGEREQFF	TGCGCCAGCAGCTTTGGGGAGCGTGAGCAGTTCTTC
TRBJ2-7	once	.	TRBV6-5	CASSRGDSSHEQYF	TGTGCCAGCAGTAGAGGGGACTCTTCCCACGAGCAGTACTTC
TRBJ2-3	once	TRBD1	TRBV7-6	CASSWTGDDTDTQYF	TGTGCCAGCAGCTGGACAGGGGACGACACAGATACGCAGTATTTT
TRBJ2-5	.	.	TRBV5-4	CASSLQGVGLETQYF	TGTGCCAGCAGCTTGCAAGGAGTTGGATTGGAGACCCAGTACTTC
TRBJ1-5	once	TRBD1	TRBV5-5	CASSQGQGDQPQHF	TGTGCCAGCAGCCAAGGACAGGGGGATCAGCCCCAGCATTTT
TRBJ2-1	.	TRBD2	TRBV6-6	CASSRSTGTSGSLTYNEQFF	TGTGCCAGCAGTCGATCTACCGGGACTAGCGGGAGTCTCACCTACAATGAGCAGTTCTTC
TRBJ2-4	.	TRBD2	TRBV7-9	CASSTTSGTVRYF	TGTGCCAGCAGCACGACTAGCGGGACAGTTCGGTACTTC
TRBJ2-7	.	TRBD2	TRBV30	CAWRLAGGGYEQYF	TGTGCCTGGAGACTAGCGGGAGGGGGCTACGAGCAGTACTTC
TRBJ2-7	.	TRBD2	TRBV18	CASSPTTSGTYEQYF	TGTGCCAGCTCACCCACGACTAGCGGGACCTACGAGCAGTACTTC
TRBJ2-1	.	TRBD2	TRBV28	CASSFWGGSNEQFF	TGTGCCAGCAGCTTTTGGGGCGGGAGCAATGAGCAGTTCTTC
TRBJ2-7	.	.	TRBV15	CATSRGGGSLDEQYF	TGTGCCACCAGCAGAGGAGGGGGTTCTCTGGACGAGCAGTACTTC
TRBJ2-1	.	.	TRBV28	CASRLSVADWSSYNEQFF	TGTGCCAGCAGGTTATCGGTGGCGGACTGGAGCTCCTACAATGAGCAGTTCTTC
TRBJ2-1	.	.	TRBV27	CASSGRLGANPNEQFF	TGTGCCAGCAGTGGCCGACTGGGGGCCAACCCTAATGAGCAGTTCTTC
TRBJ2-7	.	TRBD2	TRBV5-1	CASSPFAGGAYEQYF	TGCGCCAGCAGCCCATTCGCGGGAGGGGCCTACGAGCAGTACTTC
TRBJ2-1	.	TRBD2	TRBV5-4	CASSLEAGGPRNEQFF	TGTGCCAGCAGCTTGGAAGCGGGAGGGCCCCGGAATGAGCAGTTCTTC
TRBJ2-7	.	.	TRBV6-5	CASRNTGEQYF	TGTGCCAGCAGGAACACGGGGGAGCAGTACTTC